The 20 T cell receptor beta chains below were found in one sample sequenced in a study of T cells in Graves' hyperthyroidism and ophthalmopathy. TCR beta CDR3 regions were amplified from RNA transcripts. TCR CDR3 underwent first-round RT-PCR with the HTBI primer set. TCRdb independently ran MiXCR on the multiplex PCR reads; one entry per CDR3 protein. The sample has approximately 560,000 distinct CDR3 sequences, 46% seen once. Sequenced sample: peripheral blood or thyroid tissue (not recorded which). These receptors all come from a woman younger than 30 with Graves' hyperthyroidism.

CDR3 sequence (DNA): TGTGCCAGCAGTGAGAAGGGGGCGGAAAAAGAGACCCAGTACTTC. Amino acids: CASSEKGAEKETQYF. The rearrangement joins TRBV6-1 to TRBJ2-5, with 7 nucleotides matching TRBD1. The V gene's germline CDR1 is MNHNS and CDR2 SASEGT. V gave up 3 bases and J gave up 3 bases; unmatched junction bases: 7. The CDR3 covers 15 residues.

This chain uses TRBV5-1 with TRBJ2-2; D remains unclear. V was pared by 0 bases and J by 1 base, with 7 bases between. Looked up from germline, CDR1 is SGHRS and CDR2 is YFSETQ. CDR3 length: 15 residues. CDR3 in DNA: TGCGCCAGCAGCTTGGGTGCCCTGAACACCGGGGAGCTGTTTTTT. Translating it yields CASSLGALNTGELFF. The variable domain in full, completed from reference TRBV5-1 and TRBJ2-2, reads KAGVTQTPRYLIKTRGQQVTLSCSPISGHRSVSWYQQTPGQGLQFLFEYFSETQRNKGNFPGRFSGRQFSNSRSEMNVSTLELGDSALYLCASSLGALNTGELFFGEGSRLTVL.

This clonotype has only a few counts. The chain carries TRBV2 and TRBJ1-2; 9 nucleotides align to TRBD1. Germline V gene sequence: CDR1 SNHLY, CDR2 FYNNEI. This CDR3 has 12 amino acids. With V trimmed by 9 bases and J by 7 bases, 6 bases remained unmatched. CDR3 sequence reads: CASEDRGGGYTF. The CDR3 nucleotides read TGTGCCAGTGAGGACAGGGGAGGTGGCTACACCTTC. Full variable domain (remainder filled in from reference TRBV2 and TRBJ1-2): EPEVTQTPSHQVTQMGQEVILRCVPISNHLYFYWYRQILGQKVEFLVSFYNNEISEKSEIFDDQFSVERPDGSNFTLKIRSTKLEDSAMYFCASEDRGGGYTFGSGTRLTVV.

This clonotype showed up just a few times. V and J are TRBV29-1 and TRBJ2-2; 8 positions match TRBD1. Losses at the gene ends were 4 bases for V and 4 bases for J; bases not matched to a gene: 5. Germline V gives CDR1 SQVTM, CDR2 ANQGSEA. The CDR3 spans 14 residues. CDR3 residues: CSVAETGVTGELFF. DNA for the CDR3: TGCAGCGTTGCCGAGACAGGGGTCACCGGGGAGCTGTTTTTT.

This clonotype was seen at least ten times. The chain has TRBV2 and TRBJ2-5, with 9 bases that match TRBD1. Germline CDR1 reads SNHLY; CDR2 reads FYNNEI. V shed 8 bases, J shed 5 bases, and the junction held 12 bases outside the gene matches. CDR3 size: 15 residues. CDR3 sequence reads: CASAGTGIIGETQYF. The DNA for the CDR3 is TGTGCCAGCGCTGGGACAGGGATCATTGGCGAGACCCAGTACTTC.

In this sample, this clonotype turned up a few times. A much larger clone differs from this one at a single base, so this may be a read error. The chain joins TRBV29-1 to TRBJ1-4; D remains ambiguous. CDR1 is SQVTM and CDR2 is ANQGSEA in the germline V gene. CDR3 length: 14 amino acids. CDR3 sequence reads: CSVEIAGKFEKLLF. Here the CDR3 DNA reads TGCAGCGTTGAAATTGCAGGAAAGTTTGAAAAACTGCTTTTT.

This clonotype was picked up a small number of times. The chain carries TRBV2 and TRBJ1-1, with 8 bases that match TRBD1. Germline CDR1 SNHLY, CDR2 FYNNEI. V dropped 4 bases and J dropped 0; count of bases not matched to a gene: 4. The CDR3 runs to 15 residues. CDR3 in DNA: TGTGCCAGCAGTGTGACAGGGGCTATGAACACTGAAGCTTTCTTT. Translating it yields CASSVTGAMNTEAFF. Filled out from reference TRBV2 and TRBJ1-1, the complete variable domain reads EPEVTQTPSHQVTQMGQEVILRCVPISNHLYFYWYRQILGQKVEFLVSFYNNEISEKSEIFDDQFSVERPDGSNFTLKIRSTKLEDSAMYFCASSVTGAMNTEAFFGQGTRLTVV.

The chain couples TRBV2 to TRBJ1-2, with TRBD1 identical over 10 bases. Germline V gives CDR1 SNHLY, CDR2 FYNNEI. The CDR3 spans 13 residues. J lost 6 bases, V lost 5 bases, and 3 bases had no gene match. In DNA form, the CDR3 reads TGTGCCAGCAGTTCCGGGACAGGGGATGGCTACACCTTC. Translated, it gives CASSSGTGDGYTF.

This rearrangement joins TRBV29-1 to TRBJ1-1; D is unclear. V was cut by 4 bases and J by 1 base, with 10 bases left in between. The length of the CDR3 is 13 residues. The germline gives CDR1 SQVTM, CDR2 ANQGSEA. Here the CDR3 DNA reads TGCAGCGTTGGGGATGAGGGGAACACTGAAGCTTTCTTT. Translated: CSVGDEGNTEAFF.

This clonotype was detected a few times. The genes are TRBV11-2 and TRBJ1-1; no clear D. This CDR3 is built from 14 residues. The V and J ends lost 10 bases and 8 bases respectively, with 23 bases between them. Germline values: CDR1 SGHAT, CDR2 FQNNGV. The CDR3 DNA reads as TGTGCCACCAAGCTAGTTGAGATATCTGAAGAAGCTTTCTTT. This translates into CATKLVEISEEAFF.

The chain combines TRBV2 with TRBJ1-5; 9 bases are shared with TRBD1. The J segment lost 7 bases and the V segment lost 9 bases, leaving 7 bases of the junction unmatched. This CDR3 is built from 13 residues. Germline CDR1 is SNHLY and CDR2 is FYNNEI. The CDR3 nucleotides are TGTGCCAGAGTGGACAGGGGTGGGCAGCCCCAGCATTTT. It specifies CARVDRGGQPQHF.

V and J are TRBV12-5 and TRBJ1-2; 7 bases are shared with TRBD1. With V trimmed by 7 bases and J by 8 bases, 4 bases remained unmatched. CDR1 LGHNT and CDR2 FRNRAP come from the germline V gene. This CDR3 has 11 residues. Here the CDR3 reads CASATGVGYTF. In DNA, the CDR3 is TGTGCTAGTGCCACAGGGGTCGGCTACACCTTC.

This clonotype showed up just a few times. This chain links TRBV9 with TRBJ2-6; D may be TRBD1 (6 bases). From germline, CDR1 is SGDLS and CDR2 YYNGEE. V was trimmed by 4 bases and J by 2 bases, leaving 19 bases between them. The CDR3 runs to 18 residues. Written as DNA, the CDR3 is TGTGCCAGCAGCACCCGCCCACCAGGGGCTCCTGGGGCCAACGTCCTGACTTTC. Amino acid sequence: CASSTRPPGAPGANVLTF.

The chain employs TRBV19 and TRBJ2-2, with TRBD2 matching over 12 bases. This CDR3 is 16 amino acids long. V shed 3 bases and J 6 bases; nucleotides not matched to a gene: 5. Looked up from germline, CDR1 is LNHDA and CDR2 is SQIVND (reference sequence). DNA of the CDR3: TGTGCCAGTAGTATCTGGGCTAGCGGGAGGGCCGGGGAGCTGTTTTTT. Protein product: CASSIWASGRAGELFF.

As regards this clonotype: Relative to the germline gene, one junction end is altered; a read error may explain this. The chain recombines TRBV5-1 with TRBJ1-4, with D tentatively TRBD1 (6 bases). CDR1 and CDR2 (germline): SGHRS, YFSETQ. The CDR3 extends over 14 amino acids. The CDR3 sequence is CASSGPGEDEKLFF. The CDR3 DNA follows: TGTGCCAGCAGTGGGCCAGGGGAGGATGAAAAACTGTTTTTT.

This clonotype was counted once. Here the CDR3 omits its conserved ending phenylalanine or tryptophan, so a read error is the likely source. The chain couples TRBV24-1 to TRBJ2-5; 11 bases align to TRBD1. Germline assignment: CDR1 KGHDR and CDR2 SFDVKD. This CDR3 is 16 amino acids long. After removal of 3 bases from V and 4 bases from J, the junction contained 6 bases not matched to a gene. In DNA, the CDR3 is TGTGCCACCAGTGATGGGGGGACAGGGGGAATAGAGACCCAGTACCTC. Protein: CATSDGGTGGIETQYL.

For this clonotype: A much larger clone lies one base from this, so it may be a read error. V is TRBV29-1 and J is TRBJ1-1; no definite D call. Germline CDR1 reads SQVTM; CDR2 reads ANQGSEA. This CDR3 contains 13 residues. The CDR3 loop reads CGVEFAENTEAFF. Written as DNA, the CDR3 is TGCGGCGTTGAGTTTGCGGAGAACACTGAAGCTTTCTTT. The whole variable domain, filled in from reference TRBV29-1 and TRBJ1-1, reads SAVISQKPSRDICQRGTSLTIQCQVDSQVTMMFWYRQQPGQSLTLIATANQGSEATYESGFVIDKFPISRPNLTFSTLTVSNMSPEDSSIYLCGVEFAENTEAFFGQGTRLTVV.

This chain joins TRBV9 and TRBJ1-6; D perhaps matches TRBD1 (6 bases). The CDR3 sequence is 15 residues long. CDR1 and CDR2 (germline): SGDLS, YYNGEE. V lost 0 bases to trimming and J lost 4 bases, with 8 bases between them. The CDR3 DNA reads TGTGCCAGCAGCGTAGGGACAGATTATAATTCACCCCTCCACTTT. As protein: CASSVGTDYNSPLHF.

This clonotype was counted only a few times. V gene TRBV7-3 combines with J gene TRBJ2-5; perhaps TRBD1 as D (6 bases). The germline gives CDR1 SGHTA, CDR2 FQGTGA. V was pared by 6 bases and J by 5 bases, with 19 bases between. The CDR3 is 15 residues long. The CDR3 spells CASSSLQGRRETQYF. The CDR3 nucleotides are TGTGCCAGCAGTTCGTTACAGGGAAGGCGGGAGACCCAGTACTTC.

The chain recombines TRBV2 with TRBJ2-5, with TRBD2 matching 10 bases. Germline lookup yields CDR1 SNHLY and CDR2 FYNNEI. The CDR3 runs 15 residues. The J segment lost 5 bases and the V segment lost 5 bases, leaving 8 bases of the junction unmatched. The CDR3 is CASSKTGTSVETQYF. In DNA, the CDR3 is TGTGCCAGCAGTAAGACAGGGACTAGCGTTGAGACCCAGTACTTC.